These 2 T cell receptor beta chains came from one sample sequenced in a study of T cell responses to AZD1222 COVID-19 vaccine. TCRdb keeps only in-frame clones here, not all; method: immunoSEQ multiplex PCR. The table has 110,000 to 150,000 clones, more than 75% seen once. The input for sequencing was peripheral blood, taken 28 days after the second AZD1222 dose. The origin of the receptors is an adult who received the AZD1222 COVID-19 vaccine.

This clone appeared once. The rearrangement joins TRBV7-9 to TRBJ2-1; TRBD1 aligns across 8 bases. This CDR3 has 15 amino acids. With 1 base clipped from V and 7 bases from J, the junction kept 6 bases outside the gene matches. Germline assignment: CDR1 SEHNR and CDR2 FQNEAQ (reference sequence). The CDR3 reads CASSLGRTGYNEQFF. The CDR3 DNA reads as TGTGCCAGCAGCTTAGGTCGGACAGGGTATAATGAGCAGTTCTTC.

The V gene is TRBV7-9, the J gene TRBJ1-2, with TRBD1 as a possible D gene (5 bases). The CDR3 sequence is 14 residues long. Germline lookup yields CDR1 SEHNR and CDR2 FQNEAQ (reference sequence). V was clipped by 3 bases and J by 1 base, with 9 bases between them. CDR3 bases: TGTGCCAGCAGCTTTCTCGGGGGTAACTATGGCTACACCTTC. This sequence encodes CASSFLGGNYGYTF.